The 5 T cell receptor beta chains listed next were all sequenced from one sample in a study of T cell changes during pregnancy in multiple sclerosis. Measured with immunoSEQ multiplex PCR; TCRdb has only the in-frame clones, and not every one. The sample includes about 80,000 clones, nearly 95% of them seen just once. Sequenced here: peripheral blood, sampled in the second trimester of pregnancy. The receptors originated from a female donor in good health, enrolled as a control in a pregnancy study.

The CDR3 coding sequence is TGTGCTAGTGGTCGCTCAGGGGACTCTGGGGCCAACGTCCTGACTTTC. It specifies CASGRSGDSGANVLTF. The rearrangement uses TRBV12-5 and TRBJ2-6, with a weak D call TRBD1 (6 bases). In germline, CDR1 is LGHNT, CDR2 FRNRAP. CDR3 length equals 16 residues. V dropped 5 bases and J dropped 0 bases, with 11 bases sitting between them.

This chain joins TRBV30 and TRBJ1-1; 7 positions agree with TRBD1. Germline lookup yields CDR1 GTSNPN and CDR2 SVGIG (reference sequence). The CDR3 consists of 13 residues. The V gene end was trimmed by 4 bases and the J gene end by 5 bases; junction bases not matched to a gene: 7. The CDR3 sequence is CAWTTNRGTEAFF. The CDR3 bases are TGTGCCTGGACCACCAACAGGGGAACTGAAGCTTTCTTT.

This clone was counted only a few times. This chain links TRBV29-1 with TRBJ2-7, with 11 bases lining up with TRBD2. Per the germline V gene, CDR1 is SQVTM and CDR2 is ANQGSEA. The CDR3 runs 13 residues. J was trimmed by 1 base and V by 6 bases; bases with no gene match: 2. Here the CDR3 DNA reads TGCAGCGTCGGGACTAGCGGTTCCTACGAGCAGTACTTC. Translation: CSVGTSGSYEQYF.

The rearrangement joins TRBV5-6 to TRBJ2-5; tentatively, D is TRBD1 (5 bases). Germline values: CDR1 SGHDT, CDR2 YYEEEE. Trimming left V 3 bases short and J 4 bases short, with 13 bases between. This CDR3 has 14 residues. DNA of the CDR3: TGTGCCAGCAGCTCCAGGGTATGGGGAGAGACCCAGTACTTC. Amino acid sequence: CASSSRVWGETQYF. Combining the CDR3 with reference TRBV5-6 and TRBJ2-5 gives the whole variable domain DAGVTQSPTHLIKTRGQQVTLRCSPKSGHDTVSWYQQALGQGPQFIFQYYEEEERQRGNFPDRFSGHQFPNYSSELNVNALLLGDSALYLCASSSRVWGETQYFGPGTRLLVL.

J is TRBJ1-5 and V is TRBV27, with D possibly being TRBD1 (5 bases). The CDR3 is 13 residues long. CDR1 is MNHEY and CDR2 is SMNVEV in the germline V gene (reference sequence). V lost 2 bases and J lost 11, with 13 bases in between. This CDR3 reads CASSLGGGRAQHF. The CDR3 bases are TGTGCCAGCAGTTTAGGGGGGGGTAGGGCCCAGCATTTT.